This T cell receptor (beta chain) was captured in a study of T cell responses to AZD1222 COVID-19 vaccine. Notes on this clone: Antigen: not known.

Regarding the study as a whole: Clonal diversity may have been underestimated, and the donors were mostly white British, with more females than males. A rise in Spike-specific TCR breadth and depth followed two AZD1222 doses. Repertoires were sampled only after the peak T cell response.

Germline V lookup: CDR1 ENHRY, CDR2 SYGVKD. V was clipped by 2 bases and J by 7 bases; unmatched bases: 2. There are 14 residues in the CDR3. Clones were sequenced by immunoSEQ multiplex PCR, and TCRdb holds only the in-frame ones, with some missing. The table records over 90,000 clones, 90% of them present only once. The receptor was derived from an adult in good health. The V and J genes are TRBV10-3 and TRBJ2-1, with 10 bases matching TRBD1. This sample comprised peripheral blood, obtained on day 0 of AZD1222 vaccination. CDR3 nucleotides: TGTGCCATCAGTGAGCCGGGACAGGGGAATGAGCAGTTCTTC. It codes for CAISEPGQGNEQFF.